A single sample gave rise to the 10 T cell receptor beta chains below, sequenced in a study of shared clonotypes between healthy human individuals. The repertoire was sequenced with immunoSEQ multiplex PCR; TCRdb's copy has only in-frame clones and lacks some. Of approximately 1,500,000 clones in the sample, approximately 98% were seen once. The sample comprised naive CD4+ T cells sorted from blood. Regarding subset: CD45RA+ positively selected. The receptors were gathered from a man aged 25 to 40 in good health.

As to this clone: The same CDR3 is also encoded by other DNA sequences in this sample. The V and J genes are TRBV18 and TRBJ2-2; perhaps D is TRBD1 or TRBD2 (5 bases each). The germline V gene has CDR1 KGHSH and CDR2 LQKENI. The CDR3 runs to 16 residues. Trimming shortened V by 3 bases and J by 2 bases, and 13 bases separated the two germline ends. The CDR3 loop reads CASSPPGALNTGELFF. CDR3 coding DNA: TGTGCCAGCTCACCCCCCGGGGCCCTAAACACCGGGGAGCTGTTTTTT.

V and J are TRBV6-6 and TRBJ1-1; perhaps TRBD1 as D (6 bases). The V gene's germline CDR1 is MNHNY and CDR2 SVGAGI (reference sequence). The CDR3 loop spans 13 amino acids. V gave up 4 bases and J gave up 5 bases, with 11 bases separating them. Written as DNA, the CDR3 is TGTGCCAGCAGTTTGGACAGCCGGACTGAAGCTTTCTTT. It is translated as CASSLDSRTEAFF.

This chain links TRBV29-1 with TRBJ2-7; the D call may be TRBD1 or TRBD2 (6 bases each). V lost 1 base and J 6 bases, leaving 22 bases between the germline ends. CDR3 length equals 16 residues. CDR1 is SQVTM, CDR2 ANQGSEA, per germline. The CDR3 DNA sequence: TGCAGCGTTGAAGGGATTAGGCGGGACAATAATCGCGAGCAGTACTTC. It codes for CSVEGIRRDNNREQYF.

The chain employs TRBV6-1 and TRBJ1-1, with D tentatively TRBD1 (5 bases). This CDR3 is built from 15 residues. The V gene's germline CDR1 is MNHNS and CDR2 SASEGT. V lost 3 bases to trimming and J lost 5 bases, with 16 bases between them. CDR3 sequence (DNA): TGTGCCAGCAGTGATCGCTCTGGAGGGGAGACTGAAGCTTTCTTT. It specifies CASSDRSGGETEAFF.

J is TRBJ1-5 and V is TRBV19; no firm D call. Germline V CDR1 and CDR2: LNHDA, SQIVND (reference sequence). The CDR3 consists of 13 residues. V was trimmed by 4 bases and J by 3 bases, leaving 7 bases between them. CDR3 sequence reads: CASSKSINQPQHF. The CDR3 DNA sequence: TGTGCCAGTAGTAAATCTATCAATCAGCCCCAGCATTTT.

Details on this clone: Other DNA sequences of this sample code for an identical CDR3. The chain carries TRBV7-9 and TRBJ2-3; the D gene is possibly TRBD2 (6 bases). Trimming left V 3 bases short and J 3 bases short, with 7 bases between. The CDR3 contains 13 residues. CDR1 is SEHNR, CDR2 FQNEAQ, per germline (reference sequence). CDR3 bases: TGTGCCAGCAGCTTTGGGGGGACAGATACGCAGTATTTT. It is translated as CASSFGGTDTQYF. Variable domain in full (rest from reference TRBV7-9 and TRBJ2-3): DTGVSQNPRHKITKRGQNVTFRCDPISEHNRLYWYRQTLGQGPEFLTYFQNEAQLEKSRLLSDRFSAERPKGSFSTLEIQRTEQGDSAMYLCASSFGGTDTQYFGPGTRLTVL.

The chain's CDR3 is CASSEQIAGEAYGGELFF. DNA for the CDR3: TGTGCCAGCAGTGAACAGATAGCGGGAGAGGCCTATGGCGGGGAGCTGTTTTTT. The rearrangement uses TRBV25-1 and TRBJ2-2, with TRBD2 matching 9 bases. The CDR3 has 18 residues. V trimming: 2 bases; J trimming: 7 bases; junction bases outside the gene matches: 14. Germline CDR1 reads MGHDK; CDR2 reads SYGVNS. The whole variable domain, filled in from reference TRBV25-1 and TRBJ2-2, reads EADIYQTPRYLVIGTGKKITLECSQTMGHDKMYWYQQDPGMELHLIHYSYGVNSTEKGDLSSESTVSRIRTEHFPLTLESARPSHTSQYLCASSEQIAGEAYGGELFFGEGSRLTVL.

The CDR3: CASSASWGRLAEQYF. The CDR3, as DNA: TGTGCCAGCAGCGCATCCTGGGGACGACTGGCAGAGCAGTACTTC. The V and J genes are TRBV9 and TRBJ2-7, with D tentatively TRBD1 or TRBD2 (5 bases each). Germline V gene lookup returns CDR1 SGDLS and CDR2 YYNGEE. Trimming cost V 3 bases and J 7 bases, with 20 bases left between them. This CDR3 has 15 amino acids.

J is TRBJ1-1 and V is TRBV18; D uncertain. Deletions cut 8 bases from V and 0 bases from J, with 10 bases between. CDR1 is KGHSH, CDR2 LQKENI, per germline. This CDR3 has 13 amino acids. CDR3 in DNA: TGTGCCAGCACGGTGCAAGTGAACACTGAAGCTTTCTTT. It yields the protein CASTVQVNTEAFF.

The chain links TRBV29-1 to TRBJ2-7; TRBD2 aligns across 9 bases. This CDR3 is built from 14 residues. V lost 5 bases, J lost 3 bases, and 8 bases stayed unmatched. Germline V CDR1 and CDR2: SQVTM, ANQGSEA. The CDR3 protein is CSVLGLAGIYEQYF. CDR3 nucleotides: TGCAGCGTTTTAGGGCTAGCGGGGATCTACGAGCAGTACTTC.